This T cell receptor beta chain was found in a study of blood T cells in healthy people across ages (dated by TCRdb to 2014 to 2015). The study in broad terms: In model experiments, template switching captured roughly one uniquely barcoded TCR beta cDNA molecule for every two T cells. The study measured age-related changes in TCR beta repertoire diversity using deep sequencing normalized with unique cDNA molecular identifiers. The donors were divided into four age groups: young (average about 15 years), middle-aged (over 35), aged (about 60) and long-lived (82). Two additional independent replicas of 1 million unique cDNA reads from the same blood draw were analyzed for two donors (one aged 18 to 30 and one aged 80 or older).

Library preparation used 5' RACE. Sequenced using an Illumina HiSeq 2500. A second PCR of about 7 to 12 cycles was run with a J-beta primer mix and a sample-barcoded 5' primer. A unique molecular identifier was introduced onto each TCR beta cDNA molecule by a template-switch 5' adaptor carrying 12 random nucleotides. Each sample yielded at least 3 million CDR3-containing paired-end reads. The Mint cDNA synthesis kit, primed by a TRBC-specific oligonucleotide, was used to synthesize first-strand cDNA from all RNA. Following uracil-DNA glycosylase treatment, all cDNA underwent a first 18-cycle PCR with the universal primers M1SS and BC2_uni_R. Per the source publication's procedure: Each sample was normalized by randomly selecting 1 million high-quality reads, each carrying a distinct molecular identifier. Reads with shared molecular identifiers were discarded instead of being binned into consensus sequences. CDR3 identification, clonotype clustering and error correction used MiTCR with a Q25 quality threshold and the strictest error-elimination algorithm. A nonparametric unseen species model with Euler transformation was used to estimate a lower bound on total TCR beta diversity. Through fastp at Q25 and MiXCR, TCRdb rebuilt clones from the public reads, retaining in-frame beta chains. Rows merge per CDR3 protein into single entries with the most common DNA and genes. These V and J calls originate from TCRdb's pipeline instead of the authors' own analysis. The sample records roughly 700,000 distinct CDR3 sequences, approximately 25% of which are singletons. The ten biggest clones cover under 10% of the sample.

CDR1 and CDR2 are drawn from the germline V gene: SGHTA, FQGNSA. The CDR3 measures 14 amino acids from cysteine to phenylalanine. The sequence is cut down to CDR3 DNA, 42 bases in frame from base 1. V loses 4 bases, J loses 5 bases, and the germline ends lie 15 bases apart. The donors were under 40 Caucasian individuals from Russia, aged about 6 to 95 years, who were systemically healthy. Each donor gave around 9.5 milliliters of peripheral blood, collected into EDTA-treated Vacutainer tubes. Ficoll-Paque density-gradient centrifugation was used to isolate PBMCs, with at least 6.5 million per sample. Total RNA was extracted from PBMCs with Trizol reagent, with at least 6 micrograms obtained per sample. For every donor, an aliquot of PBMCs went through flow cytometry to measure the percentages of naive CD45RAhigh/CD27high T cells. A word on this clonotype: No cognate antigen has been identified for it. The sample holds no much larger clone one base away, and base qualities are not on file.

Overall study outcomes, separate from this receptor: Because profiling used bulk unsorted PBMCs, naive and antigen-experienced compartments could not be compared conclusively. A strong correlation was found between observed TCR beta diversity and the percentage of naive T cells measured by flow cytometry. Observed TCR beta diversity per million T cells fell roughly linearly with age, and a significant reduction was already apparent by age about 43. Because donor CMV infection status was unknown, age-related changes in expanded clonotypes were potentially confounded. Estimates of total diversity based on one million sequenced T cells were considered lower bounds and underestimates. Compared with the aged group, the long-lived group had more naive CD4+ T cells, fewer expanded clones and increased TCR diversity, a pattern suggesting age selection.

This sample was also put to use in a study of T cells of mothers and their children. According to the second study: Donors were nine systemically healthy Caucasian individuals: three mothers and their six children. cDNA synthesis used all of the extracted RNA, with roughly 1.6 ug of RNA in each 15 ul reaction. In the second PCR, the M1S primer added sample barcodes and 2-4 random nucleotides. Over 9 million TCR beta CDR3 reads came from each mother, compared with some 3 million reads from each child. In both related and unrelated pairs, thymic selection shapes the output of TCR recombination in a similar way, with inherited differences having only a minor effect. Normalized repertoire overlap in related mother-child pairs was always slightly higher than in unrelated mother-child pairs, but the difference was never significant. No persistent microchimeric T cell clones were found, with a detection sensitivity of approximately 94 clones per million clonotypes. To look for features that set related mother-child pairs apart from unrelated individuals, the researchers ran deep NGS to compare the TCR beta repertoires of mothers and children. Mothers averaged about 37 +/- 4 years of age and children averaged roughly 11 +/- 4 years. After adapters were ligated using NEBNext reagents, the libraries underwent 100+100 nt paired-end sequencing on an Illumina HiSeq 2000. Mother and child libraries were prepared a month apart and sequenced in separate runs to prevent cross-contamination. Each donor had between about 450,000 and 2,100,000 distinct TCR beta clonotypes identified. Naive TCR beta clonotypes were estimated from low-frequency clonotypes matched to each donor's FACS-determined naive share, without sorting.

The sample taken for sequencing was blood. This receptor was identified in a boy between 10 and 17 years old in good health. This receptor chain uses TRBV7-2 and TRBJ2-7; the D region possibly corresponds to TRBD2 (6 bases align). In nucleotides, the sequence is TGTGCCAGCAGCTCTCGGGGCGGGATGGACGAGCAGTACTTC. It is translated as CASSSRGGMDEQYF.